Presented here are 30 T cell receptor beta chains from one specimen sequenced in a study of blood T cell repertoires in COVID-19. Assay: immunoSEQ multiplex PCR; the TCRdb copy retains only in-frame clones and omits some. The sample includes about 130,000 clones, around 73% of them seen just once. Sequenced input: peripheral blood. All receptors come from a man aged 60 to 75 who had recovered from COVID-19.

This rearrangement joins TRBV7-2 to TRBJ2-3; TRBD2 matches at 11 bases. CDR1 is SGHTA, CDR2 FQGNSA, per germline. The CDR3 extends over 15 amino acids. V lost 2 bases and J lost 5; bases outside the gene matches: 3. CDR3 in DNA: TGTGCCAGCAGCTTACCGACTAGCGGGGTAGATACGCAGTATTTT. As protein: CASSLPTSGVDTQYF.

The V call is TRBV28, the J call TRBJ1-1; 8 bases match TRBD1. V was clipped by 4 bases and J by 11 bases; unmatched bases: 6. Germline CDR1 reads MDHEN; CDR2 reads SYDVKM. This CDR3 comprises 12 residues. CDR3 in amino acids: CASSSPDRDAFF. The CDR3 DNA follows: TGTGCCAGCAGTTCTCCGGACAGGGATGCTTTCTTT.

The rearrangement links TRBV7-2 to TRBJ2-5; 7 bases map to TRBD2. CDR1 SGHTA and CDR2 FQGNSA come from the germline V gene. V was clipped by 5 bases and J by 7 bases; unmatched bases: 16. The CDR3 runs 16 residues. In DNA form, the CDR3 reads TGTGCCAGCAGCCCCCAACCACTAGCGCCCGGGGGGACCCAGTACTTC. Protein sequence: CASSPQPLAPGGTQYF.

The rearrangement links TRBV5-1 to TRBJ2-7, with 7 bases fitting TRBD2. The CDR3 totals 17 residues. Germline V lookup: CDR1 SGHRS, CDR2 YFSETQ. The V and J ends lost 2 bases and 0 bases, in that order; junction bases with no gene match: 11. CDR3 sequence reads: CASSLTGGRDSSYEQYF. The CDR3 nucleotides read TGCGCCAGCAGCTTAACGGGAGGCCGGGATAGCTCCTACGAGCAGTACTTC.

The gene calls are TRBV28 and TRBJ2-7, with 8 bases that match TRBD1. After removal of 6 bases from V and 6 bases from J, the junction contained 13 bases not matched to a gene. The germline CDR1 and CDR2 sequences are MDHEN and SYDVKM. The CDR3 runs 15 residues. The CDR3 reads CASSLPGQAPGEQYF. CDR3 coding DNA: TGTGCCAGCAGCTTACCGGGACAGGCCCCTGGCGAGCAGTACTTC.

The V call is TRBV9, the J call TRBJ2-5; TRBD2 aligns across 11 bases. After removal of 4 bases from V and 2 bases from J, the junction contained 13 bases not matched to a gene. This CDR3 contains 18 residues. The V gene's germline CDR1 is SGDLS and CDR2 YYNGEE. CDR3 in amino acids: CASSPGIAGGPGQETQYF. The CDR3 DNA sequence: TGTGCCAGCAGCCCCGGGATAGCGGGAGGGCCAGGTCAAGAGACCCAGTACTTC.

The chain combines TRBV5-4 with TRBJ1-1; D possibly corresponds to TRBD1 (6 bases). There are 14 residues in the CDR3. Germline CDR1 is SGHNT and CDR2 is YYREEE (reference sequence). The V and J ends lost 0 bases and 2 bases respectively, with 8 bases between them. The DNA of the CDR3 is TGTGCCAGCAGCTTGGCCAGGGGTAACACTGAAGCTTTCTTT. Amino acid sequence: CASSLARGNTEAFF.

This clone was counted once. V and J are TRBV6-5 and TRBJ2-1, with 10 bases fitting TRBD2. This CDR3 has 14 residues. Germline assignment: CDR1 MNHEY and CDR2 SVGAGI. The J segment lost 7 bases and the V segment lost 5 bases, leaving 5 bases of the junction unmatched. The CDR3 sequence: CASSRLAGRNEQFF. DNA of the CDR3: TGTGCCAGCAGTCGACTAGCGGGTAGAAATGAGCAGTTCTTC.

This chain joins TRBV12-3 or TRBV12-4 and TRBJ2-3; 7 positions match TRBD2. CDR3 length: 13 amino acids. V lost 6 bases and J lost 6; bases outside the gene matches: 6. As DNA, the CDR3 is TGTGCCAGCAGCTGGACTAGTGGGGATACGCAGTATTTT. Amino acids: CASSWTSGDTQYF.

The genes are TRBV5-1 and TRBJ2-7; D is unclear. Per the germline V gene, CDR1 is SGHRS and CDR2 is YFSETQ. The CDR3 runs to 14 residues. The V end lost 1 base, the J end lost 2 bases, and 10 bases lay between the germline ends. CDR3 DNA sequence: TGCGCCAGCAGCTTGTTGGCCGCCCCCTACGAGCAGTACTTC. Residues: CASSLLAAPYEQYF.

Here the CDR3 DNA reads TGTGCCAGCAGCTTAGATCTAATATGGCAGGATAGCACAGATACGCAGTATTTT. Translated: CASSLDLIWQDSTDTQYF. The chain recombines TRBV7-6 with TRBJ2-3; D is ambiguous. With 1 base removed from V and 0 bases from J, the gap between germline ends came to 17 bases. Germline lookup yields CDR1 SGHVS and CDR2 FNYEAQ. This CDR3 spans 18 amino acids.

V is TRBV7-2 and J is TRBJ1-4; tentative D call: TRBD1 (5 bases). Germline V lookup: CDR1 SGHTA, CDR2 FQGNSA. This CDR3 has 17 residues. The V end was cut by 4 bases, the J end by 2 bases, with 17 bases between. The CDR3 spells CASSSSGGGVTNEKLFF. The CDR3 DNA follows: TGTGCCAGCAGCTCGTCGGGGGGTGGGGTGACTAATGAAAAACTGTTTTTT.

A few counts support this clone. This chain links TRBV6-2 or TRBV6-3 with TRBJ2-7; 10 bases match TRBD1. The CDR3 is 13 amino acids. The germline V gene encodes CDR1 MNHEY and CDR2 SVGEGT. With 5 bases clipped from V and 6 bases from J, the junction kept 4 bases outside the gene matches. CDR3 in amino acids: CASSPRTGGEQYF. CDR3 sequence (DNA): TGTGCCAGCAGTCCCCGGACAGGGGGCGAGCAGTACTTC.

The rearrangement joins TRBV4-3 to TRBJ1-6, with TRBD1 matching 10 bases. The CDR3 loop spans 16 amino acids. J gave up 8 bases and V 3 bases, and 7 bases lay outside the gene matches. Germline CDR1 LGHNA, CDR2 YSLEER. The CDR3 spells CASSHYGGTGDSPLHF. The DNA for the CDR3 is TGCGCCAGCAGCCACTACGGAGGGACAGGGGATTCACCCCTCCACTTT.

The chain carries TRBV28 and TRBJ1-1; D gene uncertain. V gave up 5 bases and J gave up 5 bases, with 12 bases separating them. Germline CDR1 is MDHEN and CDR2 is SYDVKM. The CDR3 runs 13 residues. CDR3 amino acids: CASSMPGFTEAFF. The CDR3, as DNA: TGTGCCAGCAGTATGCCGGGATTTACTGAAGCTTTCTTT.

The gene calls are TRBV28 and TRBJ1-4, with 9 bases aligning to TRBD1. This CDR3 comprises 16 residues. The trim removed 0 bases at V and 7 bases at J, leaving 6 bases unmatched. Looked up from germline, CDR1 is MDHEN and CDR2 is SYDVKM. CDR3 sequence reads: CASSLWGQGGSEKLFF. The CDR3 nucleotides are TGTGCCAGCAGTTTATGGGGACAGGGAGGGTCTGAAAAACTGTTTTTT.

The chain carries TRBV10-1 and TRBJ2-6; no clear D. Trimming shortened V by 2 bases and J by 4 bases, and 15 bases separated the two germline ends. The CDR3 runs 17 residues. Looked up from germline, CDR1 is WNHNN and CDR2 is SYGVQD (reference sequence). The CDR3 DNA is TGCGCCAGCAGTGAGGCGCGCCGCCTGGGCGGGGCCAACGTCCTGACTTTC. It codes for CASSEARRLGGANVLTF.

This chain links TRBV19 with TRBJ1-1; tentative D call: TRBD1 (6 bases). Trimming stripped 5 bases from V and 4 bases from J, with 14 bases between. This CDR3 spans 14 amino acids. Germline V gene lookup returns CDR1 LNHDA and CDR2 SQIVND (reference sequence). The CDR3 reads CASSGLQGSTEAFF. CDR3 coding DNA: TGTGCCAGTAGTGGGCTGCAGGGGAGCACTGAAGCTTTCTTT.

The rearrangement joins TRBV20-1 to TRBJ2-5; 7 bases agree with TRBD2. The germline gives CDR1 DFQATT, CDR2 SNEGSKA (reference sequence). CDR3 length: 14 amino acids. V shed 3 bases, J shed 5 bases, and the junction held 9 bases outside the gene matches. The CDR3: CSASGDGREETQYF. CDR3 sequence (DNA): TGCAGTGCTAGTGGGGATGGGCGGGAGGAGACCCAGTACTTC.

V gene TRBV24-1 combines with J gene TRBJ2-2; 8 bases are shared with TRBD2. V shed 10 bases and J 5 bases; nucleotides not matched to a gene: 5. The CDR3 extends over 13 amino acids. Germline V lookup: CDR1 KGHDR, CDR2 SFDVKD. CDR3 DNA: TGTGCCACGGCGGGAGGAGGAACCGGGGAGCTGTTTTTT. This sequence encodes CATAGGGTGELFF.

The genes are TRBV5-1 and TRBJ1-1; TRBD1 matches 9 bases. J gave up 4 bases and V 3 bases, and 13 bases lay outside the gene matches. The germline gives CDR1 SGHRS, CDR2 YFSETQ. The CDR3 length is 17 residues. For the CDR3, the DNA is TGCGCCAGCAGCTCCGAGGGGACAGGGAGGGGAATCACTGAAGCTTTCTTT. Protein product: CASSSEGTGRGITEAFF.

This clone occurred once. The genes are TRBV30 and TRBJ1-3, with a tentative D call TRBD1 (5 bases). The germline V and J ends were trimmed by 1 base and 0 bases, with 10 bases remaining between them. The CDR3 runs to 15 residues. The germline CDR1 and CDR2 sequences are GTSNPN and SVGIG (reference sequence). The CDR3 sequence is CAWSGQINSGNTIYF. The CDR3 DNA reads TGTGCCTGGAGTGGACAGATCAACTCTGGAAACACCATATATTTT.

The chain links TRBV6-5 to TRBJ1-2, with 8 bases matching TRBD1. Trimming removed 6 bases from V and 3 bases from J; junction bases left unmatched: 9. The CDR3 is made up of 15 amino acids. The V gene's germline CDR1 is MNHEY and CDR2 SVGAGI. CDR3 protein: CASRKIRGRDYGYTF. In DNA, the CDR3 is TGTGCCAGCAGGAAGATCAGGGGGCGCGACTATGGCTACACCTTC.

This clone was counted many times. V usage is TRBV27 and J usage is TRBJ1-1, with D possibly TRBD1 on 5 matching bases. Germline CDR1 and CDR2: MNHEY and SMNVEV (reference sequence). V shed 4 bases and J shed 4 bases, with 19 bases lying between them. The CDR3 length is 16 residues. Here the CDR3 reads CASSSGRVLFGTEAFF. CDR3 in DNA: TGTGCCAGCAGTTCAGGCAGGGTTTTATTCGGCACTGAAGCTTTCTTT.

V is TRBV10-3 and J is TRBJ1-4; unclear D gene. Trimming stripped 10 bases from V and 0 bases from J, with 9 bases between. Germline CDR1 and CDR2: ENHRY and SYGVKD. The CDR3 loop spans 13 amino acids. CDR3 coding DNA: TGTGCCACACGGAGGGCAACTAATGAAAAACTGTTTTTT. It specifies CATRRATNEKLFF.

The CDR3 nucleotides read TGTGCCAGCAGCTTAACAGGGGCCACCGGGGAGCTGTTTTTT. Translating gives CASSLTGATGELFF. The chain employs TRBV28 and TRBJ2-2; 7 positions match TRBD1. CDR3 length equals 14 residues. Germline-derived CDR1 and CDR2 are MDHEN and SYDVKM. J gave up 4 bases and V 6 bases, and 5 bases lay outside the gene matches.

This chain uses TRBV11-1 with TRBJ1-1; the D is unclear. V lost 4 bases and J 5 bases, leaving 8 bases between the germline ends. The CDR3 runs 12 residues. The V gene's germline CDR1 is SGHAT and CDR2 FQDESV (reference sequence). CDR3 sequence (DNA): TGTGCCAGCAGCTCGTATAGAACTGAAGCTTTCTTT. This codes for CASSSYRTEAFF. Using reference TRBV11-1 and TRBJ1-1 for the parts outside the CDR3, the full variable domain is EAEVAQSPRYKITEKSQAVAFWCDPISGHATLYWYRQILGQGPELLVQFQDESVVDDSQLPKDRFSAERLKGVDSTLKIQPAELGDSAMYLCASSSYRTEAFFGQGTRLTVV.

This clone has just one count. J is TRBJ2-3 and V is TRBV2; TRBD2 matches at 7 bases. V lost 6 bases to trimming and J lost 3 bases; unmatched junction nucleotides: 0. CDR1 is SNHLY, CDR2 FYNNEI, per germline. The CDR3 is 12 amino acids. CDR3 residues: CASRGGTDTQYF. Here the CDR3 DNA reads TGTGCCAGCAGGGGGGGGACAGATACGCAGTATTTT.

This clone was picked up one time. The V and J genes are TRBV7-9 and TRBJ2-7; 7 positions agree with TRBD1. The CDR3 runs 15 residues. Germline-derived CDR1 and CDR2 are SEHNR and FQNEAQ (reference sequence). With V trimmed by 4 bases and J by 2 bases, 8 bases remained unmatched. The CDR3 here is CASSWDRPPTYEQYF. CDR3 coding DNA: TGTGCCAGCAGCTGGGACAGACCTCCAACCTACGAGCAGTACTTC.

This chain uses TRBV9 with TRBJ1-2, with 8 bases lining up with TRBD1. The J segment lost 2 bases and the V segment lost 0 bases, leaving 3 bases of the junction unmatched. In germline, CDR1 is SGDLS, CDR2 YYNGEE. The CDR3 consists of 15 residues. The CDR3 nucleotides read TGTGCCAGCAGCGTAGGTAACAGGGGGAACTATGGCTACACCTTC. The encoded protein is CASSVGNRGNYGYTF.